The next 13 T cell receptor beta chains were all read from a single sample in a study of CD8 T cells in Susac syndrome. After extraction with the RNeasy kit, about 0.45 to 1 ug of the RNA was reverse transcribed using random hexamers. TCRdb recomputed calls from the immunoSEQ multiplex PCR reads with MiXCR, one row per CDR3 protein. The sample records about 130,000 distinct CDR3 sequences, 90% to 95% being singletons. Sequenced input: CD4+ T cells from PBMCs. The receptor source for this set is a human donor in good health.

The V gene is TRBV20-1, the J gene TRBJ2-1, with D perhaps matching TRBD1 or TRBD2 (5 bases each). The CDR3 covers 13 residues. Germline V gene data show CDR1 as DFQATT and CDR2 as SNEGSKA (reference sequence). Trimming took 4 bases from V and 9 from J, leaving 16 bases between them. CDR3 coding DNA: TGCAGTGCTATGAGTAATTTTGGGGGTGAGCAGTTCTTC. As protein: CSAMSNFGGEQFF.

The V and J genes are TRBV5-1 and TRBJ2-1, with 14 bases that match TRBD2. CDR3 length equals 15 residues. The trim removed 0 bases at V and 10 bases at J, leaving 3 bases unmatched. The germline V gene encodes CDR1 SGHRS and CDR2 YFSETQ. The CDR3 nucleotides are TGCGCCAGCAGCTTGGTCGGACTAGCGGGAGGCGAGCAGTTCTTC. Translation gives CASSLVGLAGGEQFF.

The rearrangement uses TRBV19 and TRBJ2-4, with D perhaps being TRBD1 or TRBD2 (5 bases each). V was cut by 5 bases and J by 3 bases, with 23 bases left in between. This CDR3 is built from 18 residues. CDR1 is LNHDA, CDR2 SQIVND, per germline (reference sequence). The DNA of the CDR3 is TGTGCCAGTAGTGCAAGGAGGCAGGGACGAGTGGTCAAAAACATTCAGTACTTC. Its translation: CASSARRQGRVVKNIQYF.

The chain uses TRBV20-1 and TRBJ2-7; the match to TRBD2 covers 9 bases. CDR1 is DFQATT, CDR2 SNEGSKA, per germline (reference sequence). The CDR3 is 16 amino acids. V was pared by 1 base and J by 7 bases, with 14 bases of the junction left unmatched. The CDR3 DNA is TGCAGTGCTAGAGGTGCGTCGGCGGGAGGGTTGGAGGAGCAGTACTTC. This translates into CSARGASAGGLEEQYF.

The genes are TRBV3-1 and TRBJ2-1; 7 bases agree with TRBD1. With V trimmed by 0 bases and J by 4 bases, 9 bases remained unmatched. Germline loops: CDR1 LGHDT, CDR2 YNNKEL (reference sequence). This CDR3 comprises 17 residues. CDR3 sequence (DNA): TGTGCCAGCAGCCAAGACCCTAGACAGGGAAGGTACAATGAGCAGTTCTTC. Its protein product is CASSQDPRQGRYNEQFF.

The gene calls are TRBV3-1 and TRBJ1-1, with D perhaps TRBD1 (5 bases). The CDR3 covers 16 residues. Germline CDR1 is LGHDT and CDR2 is YNNKEL (reference sequence). V lost 3 bases and J lost 4, with 18 bases in between. The CDR3 here is CASSQGGGVQSTEAFF. For the CDR3, the DNA is TGTGCCAGCAGCCAGGGGGGAGGAGTGCAGAGCACTGAAGCTTTCTTT.

This sequence joins TRBV12-3 or TRBV12-4 and TRBJ1-5; no firm D call. Trimming took 6 bases from V and 6 from J, leaving 12 bases between them. This CDR3 region has 13 residues. The CDR3 reads CASSQIGGQPQHF. Here the CDR3 DNA reads TGTGCCAGCAGCCAAATCGGCGGTCAGCCCCAGCATTTT.

V usage is TRBV4-2 and J usage is TRBJ2-1, with D possibly matching TRBD2 (6 bases). Trimming pared 1 base from V and 7 bases from J, leaving 11 bases between. CDR3 length equals 14 residues. Per germline, CDR1 LGHNA and CDR2 YNFKEQ. CDR3: CASSQVWEENEQFF. The CDR3 nucleotides read TGTGCCAGCAGCCAAGTGTGGGAGGAGAATGAGCAGTTCTTC.

The chain carries TRBV5-6 and TRBJ2-1, with 13 bases fitting TRBD2. In germline, CDR1 is SGHDT, CDR2 YYEEEE. V lost 1 base to trimming and J lost 12 bases; unmatched junction nucleotides: 10. The CDR3 is 16 residues long. The CDR3 protein is CASSLRTSGRQAGQFF. CDR3 sequence (DNA): TGTGCCAGCAGCTTGCGGACTAGCGGGAGACAGGCAGGGCAGTTCTTC.

This rearrangement joins TRBV2 to TRBJ2-1; D gene unclear. CDR3 size: 13 residues. Germline CDR1 is SNHLY and CDR2 is FYNNEI. V lost 7 bases and J lost 0, with 7 bases in between. The CDR3 DNA is TGTGCCAGCAAGAAGGACTCCTACAATGAGCAGTTCTTC. Amino acid sequence: CASKKDSYNEQFF.

The genes are TRBV15 and TRBJ2-3, with D tentatively TRBD2 (5 bases). Germline values: CDR1 LNHNV, CDR2 YYDKDF (reference sequence). V lost 8 bases, J lost 3 bases, and 9 bases lay in between. The CDR3 is 12 amino acids. CDR3 in DNA: TGTGCCACCGGACTGGGGACAGATACGCAGTATTTT. Translation: CATGLGTDTQYF.

This rearrangement joins TRBV5-1 to TRBJ2-2; the D gene is possibly TRBD2 (5 bases). Between the trimmed V and J ends, which lost 4 bases and 0 bases, there was a span of 13 bases. The CDR3 sequence is 16 residues long. Germline CDR1 reads SGHRS; CDR2 reads YFSETQ. CDR3 coding DNA: TGCGCCAGCAGCCCGGACGGGAAGACGAACACCGGGGAGCTGTTTTTT. Translation gives CASSPDGKTNTGELFF.

The genes are TRBV18 and TRBJ2-3; D not certain. This CDR3 has 16 amino acids. The V gene lost 2 bases and the J gene lost 0 bases, with 12 bases spanning the gap. CDR1 and CDR2 (germline): KGHSH, LQKENI. The CDR3 protein is CASSPKVQDSTDTQYF. Here the CDR3 DNA reads TGTGCCAGCTCACCAAAGGTCCAGGATAGCACAGATACGCAGTATTTT.